These 27 T cell receptor beta chains were sequenced from one sample in a study of blood T cell repertoires in COVID-19. Assay: immunoSEQ multiplex PCR; the TCRdb copy retains only in-frame clones and omits some. This repertoire shows about 250,000 clones, more than 80% found once; its top ten account for about 2.2%. Sequenced input: PBMCs or T cells enriched from blood (not recorded which). The source is a woman between 18 and 29 years old who had recovered from COVID-19.

CDR3 in amino acids: CATSRVVHSRGSDIQYF. In nucleotides, the CDR3 is TGTGCCACCAGCAGAGTCGTACACTCCAGGGGATCGGACATTCAGTACTTC. The V call is TRBV15, the J call TRBJ2-4; possibly TRBD1 for D (6 bases). CDR1 is LNHNV and CDR2 is YYDKDF in the germline V gene (reference sequence). V was trimmed by 1 base and J by 8 bases, leaving 21 bases between them. This CDR3 is 17 amino acids long.

The chain uses TRBV2 and TRBJ1-6; TRBD1 matches 7 bases. The V segment lost 0 bases and the J segment 7 bases; nucleotides outside the gene matches: 3. In germline, CDR1 is SNHLY, CDR2 FYNNEI. The CDR3 has 15 residues. The CDR3 nucleotides read TGTGCCAGCAGTGAAGCGTCAGGGGGGAATTCACCCCTCCACTTT. Residues: CASSEASGGNSPLHF.

V usage is TRBV2 and J usage is TRBJ2-3; the match to TRBD2 covers 10 bases. The length of the CDR3 is 16 residues. Trimming took 4 bases from V and 5 from J; bases not matched to a gene: 9. Germline loops: CDR1 SNHLY, CDR2 FYNNEI. Here the CDR3 DNA reads TGTGCCAGCAGTGTCCCGAAGCGGGGGGGAGTAGATACGCAGTATTTT. It yields the protein CASSVPKRGGVDTQYF.

V gene TRBV27 combines with J gene TRBJ1-1; D remains ambiguous. Trimming took off 4 bases at V and 1 base at J, with 7 bases between the two ends. Per the germline V gene, CDR1 is MNHEY and CDR2 is SMNVEV (reference sequence). The CDR3 loop spans 13 amino acids. CDR3 protein: CASSSLENTEAFF. In nucleotides, the CDR3 is TGTGCCAGCAGTTCTTTAGAGAACACTGAAGCTTTCTTT.

The chain employs TRBV15 and TRBJ2-1; TRBD1 agrees at 7 bases. The CDR3 loop spans 16 amino acids. V trimming: 1 base; J trimming: 3 bases; junction bases outside the gene matches: 6. Germline-derived CDR1 and CDR2 are LNHNV and YYDKDF (reference sequence). The CDR3 DNA is TGTGCCACCAGCAGAGGACAGGGTTCGGGCTACAATGAGCAGTTCTTC. Amino acids: CATSRGQGSGYNEQFF.

V and J are TRBV6-6 and TRBJ2-7; D perhaps matches TRBD1 (7 bases). Germline CDR1 reads MNHNY; CDR2 reads SVGAGI (reference sequence). The V end was cut by 3 bases, the J end by 2 bases, with 14 bases between. The CDR3 length is 15 residues. The CDR3, as DNA: TGTGCCAGCAGTTATGAAACAGGGGAGGCCTACGAGCAGTACTTC. This codes for CASSYETGEAYEQYF.

The chain is built from TRBV7-9 and TRBJ1-2; D ambiguous. Germline V CDR1 and CDR2: SEHNR, FQNEAQ (reference sequence). The CDR3 length is 13 residues. Deletions cut 4 bases from V and 8 bases from J, with 14 bases between. CDR3 sequence (DNA): TGTGCCAGCAGCTCTCCAGGCTCGGGGGGCTACACCTTC. Protein: CASSSPGSGGYTF. The complete variable domain, with remaining parts taken from reference TRBV7-9 and TRBJ1-2, reads DTGVSQNPRHKITKRGQNVTFRCDPISEHNRLYWYRQTLGQGPEFLTYFQNEAQLEKSRLLSDRFSAERPKGSFSTLEIQRTEQGDSAMYLCASSSPGSGGYTFGSGTRLTVV.

This sequence joins TRBV24-1 and TRBJ2-2; 8 bases are shared with TRBD2. The V and J ends lost 5 bases and 4 bases, in that order; junction bases with no gene match: 5. The CDR3 consists of 15 residues. Germline values: CDR1 KGHDR, CDR2 SFDVKD. The CDR3: CATSAGLGPTGELFF. The CDR3 coding sequence is TGTGCCACCAGTGCGGGACTAGGGCCCACCGGGGAGCTGTTTTTT.

This clone appeared a single time. The V and J genes are TRBV6-5 and TRBJ2-3; 7 positions match TRBD2. This CDR3 contains 12 residues. Germline CDR1 is MNHEY and CDR2 is SVGAGI. J was trimmed by 8 bases and V by 5 bases; bases with no gene match: 4. The CDR3 loop reads CASSTSDGTQYF. The CDR3 DNA is TGTGCCAGCAGTACTAGCGATGGTACGCAGTATTTT.

J is TRBJ1-4 and V is TRBV11-2, with D tentatively TRBD1 (5 bases). V lost 5 bases to trimming and J lost 12 bases, with 16 bases between them. CDR1 is SGHAT, CDR2 FQNNGV, per germline. The CDR3 has 13 amino acids. CDR3 protein: CASSTPGEGELFF. For the CDR3, the DNA is TGTGCCAGCAGCACTCCTGGGGAAGGGGAACTGTTTTTT.

The chain links TRBV23-1 to TRBJ1-2; tentative D call: TRBD1 (5 bases). TRBV23-1 is classed as an ORF, of uncertain function. V lost 1 base, J lost 0 bases, and 12 bases lay in between. This CDR3 has 16 amino acids. CDR3: CASSQWGAGTNYGYTF. CDR3 nucleotide sequence: TGCGCCAGCAGTCAATGGGGCGCAGGGACTAACTATGGCTACACCTTC.

The V and J genes are TRBV7-3 and TRBJ2-7, with TRBD2 matching over 8 bases. Germline V gene sequence: CDR1 SGHTA, CDR2 FQGTGA. This CDR3 region has 14 residues. V shed 4 bases, J shed 5 bases, and the junction held 7 bases outside the gene matches. The CDR3 sequence: CASSSGTRIHEQYF. The CDR3 bases are TGTGCCAGCAGCTCCGGGACTAGAATCCACGAGCAGTACTTC.

V gene TRBV5-4 combines with J gene TRBJ2-4, with D hard to call. In germline, CDR1 is SGHNT, CDR2 YYREEE (reference sequence). The length of the CDR3 is 14 residues. Trimming shortened V by 4 bases and J by 1 base, and 9 bases separated the two germline ends. The CDR3 nucleotides read TGTGCCAGCAGCCCCAACTATGCCAAAAACATTCAGTACTTC. Protein product: CASSPNYAKNIQYF. Together with reference TRBV5-4 and TRBJ2-4, the CDR3 gives the full variable domain: ETGVTQSPTHLIKTRGQQVTLRCSSQSGHNTVSWYQQALGQGPQFIFQYYREEENGRGNFPPRFSGLQFPNYSSELNVNALELDDSALYLCASSPNYAKNIQYFGAGTRLSVL.

This clone came up once. V gene TRBV6-5 combines with J gene TRBJ2-1; weak D call: TRBD1 (6 bases). The CDR3 has 13 amino acids. Trimming left V 7 bases short and J 8 bases short, with 15 bases between. In germline, CDR1 is MNHEY, CDR2 SVGAGI. CDR3 sequence reads: CASTRNRVDEQFF. CDR3 bases: TGTGCCAGCACTCGAAACAGGGTCGATGAGCAGTTCTTC.

This chain uses TRBV11-2 with TRBJ1-2; maybe TRBD1 (6 bases). Germline CDR1 reads SGHAT; CDR2 reads FQNNGV. Between the trimmed V and J ends, which lost 5 bases and 3 bases, there was a span of 16 bases. The CDR3 consists of 15 residues. CDR3 nucleotides: TGTGCCAGCAGCCCCCTGGGGGGGGGCCACTATGGCTACACCTTC. This translates into CASSPLGGGHYGYTF.

The chain couples TRBV5-4 to TRBJ2-5; 12 nucleotides agree with TRBD2. This CDR3 is 18 amino acids long. Per the germline V gene, CDR1 is SGHNT and CDR2 is YYREEE (reference sequence). J was trimmed by 5 bases and V by 0 bases; bases with no gene match: 11. The CDR3: CASSLVGSSGGAWETQYF. For the CDR3, the DNA is TGTGCCAGCAGCTTGGTAGGGTCTAGCGGGGGGGCCTGGGAGACCCAGTACTTC.

The chain combines TRBV28 with TRBJ1-2; no firm D call. The V and J ends lost 6 bases and 9 bases respectively, with 14 bases between them. The CDR3 is made up of 12 amino acids. Per the germline V gene, CDR1 is MDHEN and CDR2 is SYDVKM. The DNA of the CDR3 is TGTGCCAGCAGGAAGGGATCGGGGAGCTACACCTTC. Translation: CASRKGSGSYTF.

This clone was detected only a few times. The rearrangement joins TRBV4-2 to TRBJ1-1; D remains unclear. The CDR3 runs to 14 residues. Trimming took 0 bases from V and 4 from J, leaving 9 bases between them. Germline lookup yields CDR1 LGHNA and CDR2 YNFKEQ. CDR3 in amino acids: CASSQDWGATEAFF. CDR3 nucleotides: TGTGCCAGCAGCCAAGATTGGGGAGCCACTGAAGCTTTCTTT.

In the case of this clone: The same CDR3 also results from other DNA sequences found in this sample. This chain uses TRBV12-3 or TRBV12-4 with TRBJ1-1; 7 bases match TRBD1. After removal of 2 bases from V and 4 bases from J, the junction contained 1 base not matched to a gene. This CDR3 is built from 13 residues. As DNA, the CDR3 is TGTGCCAGCAGTTTAACAGGGGTCACTGAAGCTTTCTTT. Protein product: CASSLTGVTEAFF.

V is TRBV5-1 and J is TRBJ2-7; weak D call: TRBD1 (6 bases). The germline V gene has CDR1 SGHRS and CDR2 YFSETQ. Trimming left V 0 bases short and J 4 bases short, with 14 bases between. This CDR3 is built from 15 residues. CDR3 sequence reads: CASSLGPTQGYEQYF. CDR3 bases: TGCGCCAGCAGCTTGGGGCCCACACAGGGATACGAGCAGTACTTC.

This sequence joins TRBV20-1 and TRBJ1-2; no clear D. This CDR3 has 11 residues. Trimming took off 6 bases at V and 3 bases at J, with 8 bases between the two ends. The germline gives CDR1 DFQATT, CDR2 SNEGSKA (reference sequence). CDR3 region: CSATSYYGYTF. CDR3 DNA sequence: TGCAGTGCCACTTCGTACTATGGCTACACCTTC.

J is TRBJ1-5 and V is TRBV7-4; 8 bases are shared with TRBD1. Germline-derived CDR1 and CDR2 are SGHVT and SQSDAQ. Trimming cost V 1 base and J 3 bases; bases outside gene matches: 8. The CDR3 consists of 17 residues. This chain's CDR3 is CASSLGAGGCDNQPQHF. DNA of the CDR3: TGTGCCAGCAGCTTAGGAGCAGGGGGCTGTGACAATCAGCCCCAGCATTTT. Supplemented by reference TRBV7-4 and TRBJ1-5, the full variable domain reads GAGVSQSPRYKVAKRGRDVALRCDSISGHVTLYWYRQTLGQGSEVLTYSQSDAQRDKSGRPSGRFSAERPERSVSTLKIQRTEQGDSAVYLCASSLGAGGCDNQPQHFGDGTRLSIL.

The chain employs TRBV5-1 and TRBJ2-7; 8 positions agree with TRBD1. The length of the CDR3 is 16 residues. Per the germline V gene, CDR1 is SGHRS and CDR2 is YFSETQ. Losses at the gene ends were 4 bases for V and 0 bases for J; bases not matched to a gene: 9. Written as DNA, the CDR3 is TGCGCCAGCAGCGTTCAGGGGGCCGTTAGCTCCTACGAGCAGTACTTC. Translating gives CASSVQGAVSSYEQYF.

As DNA, the CDR3 is TGTGCCAGCAGTGAGGACTGGGGCACTGAAGCTTTCTTT. Translation: CASSEDWGTEAFF. This chain links TRBV2 with TRBJ1-1; D unresolved. The CDR3 is 13 amino acids. Germline lookup yields CDR1 SNHLY and CDR2 FYNNEI. V lost 3 bases and J lost 4, with 9 bases in between.

In this sample, this clone turned up once. This rearrangement joins TRBV5-8 to TRBJ2-5, with 13 bases fitting TRBD2. Germline CDR1 is SGHTS and CDR2 is YDEGEE. This CDR3 has 17 residues. With V trimmed by 4 bases and J by 3 bases, 9 bases remained unmatched. CDR3 nucleotide sequence: TGTGCCAGCAGCCACCAGGGACTAGCGGGGCAAGAAGAGACCCAGTACTTC. It yields the protein CASSHQGLAGQEETQYF.

The chain couples TRBV5-1 to TRBJ2-5; possibly TRBD2 for D (5 bases). Trimming left V 5 bases short and J 4 bases short, with 15 bases between. CDR1 and CDR2 (germline): SGHRS, YFSETQ. The CDR3 is made up of 14 amino acids. The CDR3 DNA reads as TGCGCCAGCAGTCCAGGAGGCCAAGGAGAGACCCAGTACTTC. Its protein product is CASSPGGQGETQYF.

The chain combines TRBV4-2 with TRBJ1-2; TRBD1 agrees at 9 bases. Germline lookup yields CDR1 LGHNA and CDR2 YNFKEQ. This CDR3 has 17 residues. J gave up 3 bases and V 4 bases, and 12 bases lay outside the gene matches. The CDR3 region is CASSRQTRTGDHYGYTF. CDR3 coding DNA: TGTGCCAGCAGCCGACAGACTCGGACAGGGGACCACTATGGCTACACCTTC.